These 18 T cell receptor beta chains originate from one sample sequenced in a study of T cell responses to AZD1222 COVID-19 vaccine. The table came from immunoSEQ multiplex PCR; TCRdb's copy has only in-frame clones and leaves some out. The repertoire holds roughly 150,000 clones, with around 91% as singletons. The source material was peripheral blood, sampled on day 0 of AZD1222 vaccination. The receptors come from an adult in good health.

The chain employs TRBV7-9 and TRBJ1-2; 7 bases are shared with TRBD1. V was pared by 1 base and J by 4 bases, with 9 bases of the junction left unmatched. This CDR3 has 16 residues. Germline CDR1 reads SEHNR; CDR2 reads FQNEAQ (reference sequence). As DNA, the CDR3 is TGTGCCAGCAGCTTAGGGGACAGACTCTCACTCTATGGCTACACCTTC. It codes for CASSLGDRLSLYGYTF.

This clone was counted a single time. The genes are TRBV6-1 and TRBJ2-1; 11 bases match TRBD2. The length of the CDR3 is 18 residues. From germline, CDR1 is MNHNS and CDR2 SASEGT. The V and J ends lost 1 base and 7 bases, in that order; junction bases with no gene match: 12. The DNA for the CDR3 is TGTGCCAGCAGTGAAGTTTACGGACTAGCGGGTGTAGGTAATGAGCAGTTCTTC. It specifies CASSEVYGLAGVGNEQFF.

The CDR3 here is CASSYSRLVSEAFF. The CDR3 nucleotides are TGTGCCAGCAGTTACTCGAGGCTAGTTAGCGAAGCTTTCTTT. The gene calls are TRBV6-5 and TRBJ1-1; D gene unclear. Between the trimmed V and J ends, which lost 0 bases and 8 bases, there was a span of 13 bases. Germline CDR1 reads MNHEY; CDR2 reads SVGAGI. The CDR3 has 14 amino acids.

The V call is TRBV29-1, the J call TRBJ2-3, with no clear D. The CDR3 runs to 14 residues. Trimming took 0 bases from V and 2 from J, leaving 9 bases between them. The germline CDR1 and CDR2 sequences are SQVTM and ANQGSEA. The CDR3 sequence is CSVEDLTPTDTQYF. DNA for the CDR3: TGCAGCGTTGAAGATCTGACTCCCACAGATACGCAGTATTTT.

CDR3 nucleotide sequence: TGTGCCAGCAGGGCAACTAGCGGGAAGGACAATGAGCAGTTCTTC. Its protein is CASRATSGKDNEQFF. The chain carries TRBV9 and TRBJ2-1; 10 bases agree with TRBD2. Germline V lookup: CDR1 SGDLS, CDR2 YYNGEE. CDR3 length equals 15 residues. With 5 bases clipped from V and 5 bases from J, the junction kept 7 bases outside the gene matches.

This clone was recorded only once. The chain links TRBV18 to TRBJ2-1; D is unresolved. Trimming stripped 1 base from V and 7 bases from J, with 5 bases between. This CDR3 has 12 residues. CDR1 and CDR2 from the germline V gene are KGHSH and LQKENI. CDR3 bases: TGTGCCAGCTCACCACATAGGAATGAGCAGTTCTTC. It yields the protein CASSPHRNEQFF.

The V gene is TRBV11-2, the J gene TRBJ1-2; 8 bases fit TRBD1. CDR3 size: 14 residues. V lost 5 bases and J lost 4; bases outside the gene matches: 6. The germline V gene has CDR1 SGHAT and CDR2 FQNNGV. In DNA, the CDR3 is TGTGCCAGCAGCCCCGGACAGGGCCGCTATGGCTACACCTTC. Its translation is CASSPGQGRYGYTF. The variable domain in full, with the rest retrieved from reference TRBV11-2 and TRBJ1-2, is EAGVAQSPRYKIIEKRQSVAFWCNPISGHATLYWYQQILGQGPKLLIQFQNNGVVDDSQLPKDRFSAERLKGVDSTLKIQPAKLEDSAVYLCASSPGQGRYGYTFGSGTRLTVV.

The rearrangement uses TRBV3-1 (or the pseudogene TRBV3-2) and TRBJ2-1; TRBD2 matches 9 bases. The V gene's germline CDR1 is LGHDT and CDR2 YNNKEL (reference sequence). CDR3 length equals 16 residues. V lost 0 bases and J lost 7; bases outside the gene matches: 7. In DNA form, the CDR3 reads TGTGCCAGCAGCCAAGATTTTAGCGGGAGAGCTAATGAGCAGTTCTTC. It codes for CASSQDFSGRANEQFF.

The chain couples TRBV6-5 to TRBJ1-2, with 7 bases that match TRBD1. Germline assignment: CDR1 MNHEY and CDR2 SVGAGI. The CDR3 runs to 15 residues. V lost 7 bases and J lost 6; bases outside the gene matches: 14. The CDR3 bases are TGTGCCAGCATGTTAGAGACAGGGTCGATGGATGGCTACACCTTC. This codes for CASMLETGSMDGYTF.

This CDR3 reads CAWEQGNYGYTF. CDR3 DNA sequence: TGTGCCTGGGAACAGGGGAACTATGGCTACACCTTC. This sequence joins TRBV30 and TRBJ1-2, with 7 nucleotides matching TRBD1. This CDR3 is 12 amino acids long. V lost 5 bases to trimming and J lost 2 bases; unmatched junction nucleotides: 2. Germline lookup yields CDR1 GTSNPN and CDR2 SVGIG (reference sequence).

The J gene is TRBJ2-2, the V gene TRBV6-5; no definite D call. Germline loops: CDR1 MNHEY, CDR2 SVGAGI. V lost 0 bases to trimming and J lost 6 bases, with 11 bases between them. This CDR3 is built from 15 residues. As DNA, the CDR3 is TGTGCCAGCAGTTACTCCCAGGCCCGTTCCGGGGAGCTGTTTTTT. It specifies CASSYSQARSGELFF.

V is TRBV5-1 and J is TRBJ1-4, with a tentative D call TRBD1 (6 bases). Germline-derived CDR1 and CDR2 are SGHRS and YFSETQ. The CDR3 length is 15 residues. V lost 4 bases to trimming and J lost 1 base, with 11 bases between them. This CDR3 is CASSGGRGTNEKLFF. CDR3 coding DNA: TGCGCCAGCAGCGGGGGCAGGGGAACTAATGAAAAACTGTTTTTT.

V and J are TRBV19 and TRBJ1-3; D gene unclear. Trimming took off 0 bases at V and 2 bases at J, with 8 bases between the two ends. Germline values: CDR1 LNHDA, CDR2 SQIVND (reference sequence). The CDR3 contains 15 residues. The CDR3 coding sequence is TGTGCCAGTAGTATAGATCGGGCCCCTGGAAACACCATATATTTT. Protein sequence: CASSIDRAPGNTIYF. Based on the CDR3 plus reference TRBV19 and TRBJ1-3, the full variable domain is DGGITQSPKYLFRKEGQNVTLSCEQNLNHDAMYWYRQDPGQGLRLIYYSQIVNDFQKGDIAEGYSVSREKKESFPLTVTSAQKNPTAFYLCASSIDRAPGNTIYFGEGSWLTVV.

The chain carries TRBV7-9 and TRBJ1-2; 11 nucleotides line up with TRBD1. V lost 5 bases to trimming and J lost 4 bases; unmatched junction nucleotides: 9. This CDR3 contains 16 residues. From germline, CDR1 is SEHNR and CDR2 FQNEAQ (reference sequence). CDR3 nucleotide sequence: TGTGCCAGCAGCCGGGGGACAGGGGGTTTAGGCTATGGCTACACCTTC. As protein: CASSRGTGGLGYGYTF.

The V gene is TRBV28, the J gene TRBJ1-1; D uncertain. The CDR3 loop spans 14 amino acids. With 1 base removed from V and 1 base from J, the gap between germline ends came to 7 bases. CDR1 is MDHEN, CDR2 SYDVKM, per germline. In DNA, the CDR3 is TGTGCCAGCAGTTTATTACAGAAGAACACTGAAGCTTTCTTT. Amino acid sequence: CASSLLQKNTEAFF.

The rearrangement links TRBV7-8 to TRBJ2-7; D unclear. V lost 2 bases and J 3 bases, leaving 11 bases between the germline ends. The CDR3 is 14 residues long. Germline V CDR1 and CDR2: SGHVS, FQNEAQ. The CDR3 DNA sequence: TGTGCCAGCAGCTTACTGGGTATGGGCTACGAGCAGTACTTC. It codes for CASSLLGMGYEQYF.

The genes are TRBV2 and TRBJ1-2, with 12 positions matching TRBD1. V trimming: 6 bases; J trimming: 8 bases; junction bases outside the gene matches: 1. Germline assignment: CDR1 SNHLY and CDR2 FYNNEI. There are 12 residues in the CDR3. The CDR3 DNA reads as TGTGCCAGCAGGGGACAGGGGGCAGGCTACACCTTC. Translating it yields CASRGQGAGYTF.

V is TRBV19 and J is TRBJ2-7, with 10 bases that match TRBD1. J was trimmed by 2 bases and V by 7 bases; bases with no gene match: 5. Germline V gives CDR1 LNHDA, CDR2 SQIVND (reference sequence). The CDR3 has 14 residues. The CDR3 coding sequence is TGTGCCAGTACTCCGGGACAGGGGCCCTACGAGCAGTACTTC. Amino acids: CASTPGQGPYEQYF.